These T cell receptor beta chains were read from a single sample in a study of blood T cells in healthy people across ages. Each CDR3 protein is one row after TCRdb ran MiXCR on the 5' RACE reads. The table has 650,000 to 900,000 distinct CDR3 sequences, about 62% seen once; the top ten hold around a quarter. Sample: blood. The receptor source for this set is a man aged 25-45 years in good health. Each CDR3 is given with its conserved first and last residue. D genes are given only for firm matches. Clone size is shown for a subset of rows, as once, few, many or a class of expanded clone.

v_gene	j_gene	d_gene	abundance	CDR3aa	CDR3nt
TRBV20-1	TRBJ2-3	.	.	CSARDRSLDTQYF	TGCAGTGCTAGAGATCGGAGTTTAGATACGCAGTATTTT
TRBV6-6	TRBJ2-7	.	once	CASSRRAEQYF	TGTGCCAGCAGTCGTCGGGCCGAGCAGTACTTC
TRBV13	TRBJ1-6	.	few	CATSLRSFNSPLHF	TGTGCCACCAGCTTGAGGAGTTTCAATTCACCCCTCCACTTT
TRBV6-5	TRBJ2-5	.	.	CASSYSGLVKETQYF	TGTGCCAGCAGTTACTCGGGGCTAGTCAAAGAGACCCAGTACTTC
TRBV29-1	TRBJ2-2	.	.	CSVEDLGEDTGELFF	TGCAGCGTTGAAGATCTAGGGGAGGACACCGGGGAGCTGTTTTTT
TRBV27	TRBJ2-1	.	.	CASSPMGPYNEQFF	TGTGCCAGCAGTCCGATGGGCCCTTACAATGAGCAGTTCTTC
TRBV9	TRBJ2-3	.	.	CASSVVSTDTQYF	TGTGCCAGCAGCGTAGTAAGCACAGATACGCAGTATTTT
TRBV6-1	TRBJ1-2	TRBD1	few	CASSVSGTGYGYTF	TGTGCCAGCAGCGTCAGCGGGACAGGGTATGGCTACACCTTC
TRBV20-1	TRBJ1-2	.	few	CSARQGLVYGYTF	TGCAGTGCTAGGCAGGGGCTGGTCTATGGCTACACCTTC
TRBV7-9	TRBJ1-4	.	.	CASSLSQSNEKLFF	TGTGCCAGCAGCTTATCACAGTCAAATGAAAAACTGTTTTTT
TRBV25-1	TRBJ2-7	TRBD1	few	CASSGGQGHYEQYF	TGTGCCAGCAGTGGAGGACAGGGCCACTACGAGCAGTACTTC
TRBV10-3	TRBJ2-7	.	.	CAISESTGQETEQYF	TGTGCCATCAGTGAGTCAACGGGGCAGGAGACCGAGCAGTACTTC
TRBV7-2	TRBJ2-7	TRBD2	.	CASSSRPAGDYEQYF	TGTGCCAGCAGCTCGAGACCGGCGGGGGACTACGAGCAGTACTTC
TRBV7-7	TRBJ2-3	TRBD2	.	CASSPVFDSGGTDTQYF	TGTGCCAGCAGCCCCGTTTTTGATAGCGGGGGGACAGATACGCAGTATTTT
TRBV7-6	TRBJ2-5	TRBD2	.	CASSLGTSVQETQYF	TGTGCCAGCAGCTTAGGAACTAGCGTCCAAGAGACCCAGTACTTC
TRBV6-5	TRBJ2-5	TRBD2	.	CASSYGGAGGQETQYF	TGTGCCAGCAGTTACGGGGGAGCGGGGGGCCAAGAGACCCAGTACTTC
TRBV11-3	TRBJ2-3	TRBD2	.	CASSSGVSGVTTDTQYF	TGTGCCAGCAGCTCGGGAGTTAGCGGGGTTACCACAGATACGCAGTATTTT
TRBV4-3	TRBJ2-5	.	.	CASSQGQLQETQYF	TGCGCCAGCAGCCAAGGGCAGTTACAAGAGACCCAGTACTTC
TRBV9	TRBJ2-7	.	few	CASSERDVPTYEQYF	TGTGCCAGCAGCGAACGGGACGTCCCAACCTACGAGCAGTACTTC
TRBV5-1	TRBJ2-1	TRBD1	.	CASSSGQGVSSYNEQFF	TGCGCCAGCAGTAGTGGACAGGGGGTCAGCTCCTACAATGAGCAGTTCTTC
TRBV5-6	TRBJ1-2	TRBD1	once	CASSASGTGVGTF	TGTGCCAGCAGCGCGTCCGGGACAGGGGTTGGCACCTTC
TRBV11-2	TRBJ1-1	TRBD1	.	CASSFPGTGENTEAFF	TGTGCCAGCAGCTTCCCCGGGACAGGAGAGAACACTGAAGCTTTCTTT
TRBV6-1	TRBJ2-7	TRBD1	.	CASWTGRDLRYEQYF	TGTGCCAGCTGGACAGGCCGGGATTTACGCTACGAGCAGTACTTC
TRBV24-1	TRBJ1-2	.	.	CATSDPRREDGYTF	TGTGCCACCAGTGATCCCCGCAGGGAGGATGGCTACACCTTC
TRBV29-1	TRBJ2-7	.	.	CSVEARGRWPYEQYF	TGCAGCGTTGAAGCGAGGGGCCGGTGGCCCTACGAGCAGTACTTC
TRBV4-2	TRBJ2-7	.	.	CASSQDSRGVYNEQYF	TGTGCCAGCAGCCAAGATTCCAGGGGGGTCTACAATGAGCAGTACTTC
TRBV6-2/TRBV6-3	TRBJ1-2	.	.	CASSYDRTANYGYTF	TGTGCCAGCAGTTACGACCGGACGGCAAACTATGGCTACACCTTC
TRBV28	TRBJ2-4	.	.	CASSSGTAMYF	TGTGCCAGCAGCTCCGGGACCGCGATGTACTTC
TRBV29-1	TRBJ2-7	TRBD2	.	CSVEAGGPDEQYF	TGCAGCGTTGAAGCGGGAGGGCCCGACGAGCAGTACTTC
TRBV7-2	TRBJ2-5	TRBD1	many	CASSQDRGGETQYF	TGTGCCAGCAGCCAAGACAGGGGTGGAGAGACCCAGTACTTC
TRBV12-3/TRBV12-4	TRBJ2-7	.	few	CASSPEDSYEQYF	TGTGCCAGCAGCCCTGAGGATTCCTACGAGCAGTACTTC
TRBV20-1	TRBJ2-5	.	.	CSARDVRLAPETQYF	TGCAGTGCTAGAGATGTGAGGCTAGCCCCAGAGACCCAGTACTTC
TRBV29-1	TRBJ2-3	TRBD1	.	CSAGQGTDLTDTQYF	TGCAGCGCCGGACAGGGCACAGACCTCACAGATACGCAGTATTTT
TRBV20-1	TRBJ2-5	.	.	CSARPGLAGGLQETQYF	TGCAGTGCTAGACCGGGACTAGCAGGGGGCCTCCAAGAGACCCAGTACTTC
TRBV7-2	TRBJ2-7	TRBD2	once	CASSAAGTSDYEQYF	TGTGCCAGCAGCGCCGCCGGGACTAGCGACTACGAGCAGTACTTC